These 29 T cell receptor beta chains came from one sample sequenced in a study of cytomegalovirus exposure and HLA in healthy donors. Here immunoSEQ multiplex PCR was the method, and the copy in TCRdb shows in-frame clones only, minus some. The table records approximately 280,000 clones, 85% to 90% of them present only once. Sequencing input: PBMCs. These receptors were taken from a woman aged 18-29 years in good health and CMV-seronegative.

The chain couples TRBV9 to TRBJ2-1; TRBD2 might be the D (5 bases). CDR3 length: 14 amino acids. V lost 3 bases and J 2 bases, leaving 9 bases between the germline ends. From germline, CDR1 is SGDLS and CDR2 YYNGEE. CDR3 sequence reads: CASSAGLTYNEQFF. Written as DNA, the CDR3 is TGTGCCAGCAGCGCCGGACTGACCTACAATGAGCAGTTCTTC.

The chain couples TRBV5-4 to TRBJ2-3; 9 bases match TRBD1. Germline V gene lookup returns CDR1 SGHNT and CDR2 YYREEE (reference sequence). The ends lost 0 bases at V and 10 bases at J; junction bases unmatched: 12. The CDR3 loop spans 16 amino acids. The CDR3 bases are TGTGCCAGCAGCTTGGCCCCAAGACAGGGGGTCCGAGCGCAGTATTTT. Its translation: CASSLAPRQGVRAQYF.

The gene calls are TRBV15 and TRBJ2-7, with 10 bases aligning to TRBD2. With 0 bases clipped from V and 1 base from J, the junction kept 12 bases outside the gene matches. This CDR3 spans 19 amino acids. Looked up from germline, CDR1 is LNHNV and CDR2 is YYDKDF (reference sequence). CDR3 bases: TGTGCCACCAGCAGAGATCGGGCGAGCGGGAGGGCCCTATCCTACGAGCAGTACTTC. Residues: CATSRDRASGRALSYEQYF.

This sequence joins TRBV28 and TRBJ2-5, with 8 nucleotides matching TRBD2. J gave up 5 bases and V 6 bases, and 29 bases lay outside the gene matches. CDR1 and CDR2 (germline): MDHEN, SYDVKM. This CDR3 spans 21 amino acids. CDR3 sequence: CASSPRPKLSGSHIKGETQYF. The CDR3 DNA sequence: TGTGCCAGCAGCCCTAGGCCAAAACTAAGCGGGAGCCACATAAAGGGGGAGACCCAGTACTTC.

This chain links TRBV9 with TRBJ2-2; the D gene is possibly TRBD2 (5 bases). CDR1 and CDR2 from the germline V gene are SGDLS and YYNGEE. V was shortened by 0 bases and J by 8 bases, with 11 bases between the two germline ends. The CDR3 has 14 amino acids. The CDR3 is CASSVDATRGELFF. The CDR3 DNA reads as TGTGCCAGCAGCGTAGATGCTACTAGAGGGGAGCTGTTTTTT.

The genes are TRBV7-8 and TRBJ2-1; 10 bases are a match to TRBD2. V was pared by 4 bases and J by 3 bases, with 12 bases of the junction left unmatched. This CDR3 contains 18 residues. Germline V gene lookup returns CDR1 SGHVS and CDR2 FQNEAQ. CDR3 nucleotide sequence: TGTGCCAGCAGCTCTCCAGGGACTAGCGCCGGACTCTACAATGAGCAGTTCTTC. Its translation: CASSSPGTSAGLYNEQFF. The whole variable domain, remainder taken from reference TRBV7-8 and TRBJ2-1, is GAGVSQSPRYKVAKRGQDVALRCDPISGHVSLFWYQQALGQGPEFLTYFQNEAQLDKSGLPSDRFFAERPEGSVSTLKIQRTQQEDSAVYLCASSSPGTSAGLYNEQFFGPGTRLTVL.

A single count supports this clone. This chain links TRBV11-2 with TRBJ2-5; 9 bases line up with TRBD1. CDR3 length equals 15 residues. J was trimmed by 7 bases and V by 5 bases; bases with no gene match: 11. The germline CDR1 and CDR2 sequences are SGHAT and FQNNGV. This CDR3 is CASSALGQGGGTQYF. The DNA for the CDR3 is TGTGCCAGCAGCGCCTTGGGACAGGGTGGGGGGACCCAGTACTTC.

The J gene is TRBJ2-5, the V gene TRBV7-8; D might be TRBD1 (6 bases). Germline V CDR1 and CDR2: SGHVS, FQNEAQ. V lost 7 bases, J lost 3 bases, and 15 bases lay in between. The CDR3 has 14 residues. The CDR3 DNA sequence: TGTGCCAGCAAACTAGGGGCAGGGGAAGAGACCCAGTACTTC. Translation: CASKLGAGEETQYF.

The rearrangement uses TRBV28 and TRBJ1-5; 8 bases fit TRBD1. The ends lost 5 bases at V and 4 bases at J; junction bases unmatched: 4. The CDR3 length is 14 residues. CDR1 and CDR2 from the germline V gene are MDHEN and SYDVKM. CDR3 region: CASSPGGVNQPQHF. The CDR3 DNA follows: TGTGCCAGCAGTCCAGGGGGCGTGAATCAGCCCCAGCATTTT. Complete variable domain (other parts from reference TRBV28 and TRBJ1-5): DVKVTQSSRYLVKRTGEKVFLECVQDMDHENMFWYRQDPGLGLRLIYFSYDVKMKEKGDIPEGYSVSREKKERFSLILESASTNQTSMYLCASSPGGVNQPQHFGDGTRLSIL.

The chain uses TRBV19 and TRBJ2-7; 7 nucleotides align to TRBD1. This CDR3 spans 14 amino acids. J was trimmed by 2 bases and V by 4 bases; bases with no gene match: 5. From germline, CDR1 is LNHDA and CDR2 SQIVND (reference sequence). The CDR3 DNA reads as TGTGCCAGTAGTAGCCCGACAGGGACCTACGAGCAGTACTTC. This translates into CASSSPTGTYEQYF. The whole variable domain, filled in from reference TRBV19 and TRBJ2-7, reads DGGITQSPKYLFRKEGQNVTLSCEQNLNHDAMYWYRQDPGQGLRLIYYSQIVNDFQKGDIAEGYSVSREKKESFPLTVTSAQKNPTAFYLCASSSPTGTYEQYFGPGTRLTVT.

CDR3 protein: CASSRASDRGNIQYF. The CDR3 DNA reads TGTGCCAGCAGCCGCGCCTCGGACAGGGGAAACATTCAGTACTTC. V is TRBV9 and J is TRBJ2-4; 9 nucleotides align to TRBD1. Germline lookup yields CDR1 SGDLS and CDR2 YYNGEE. This CDR3 is 15 amino acids long. J lost 6 bases, V lost 4 bases, and 8 bases had no gene match. Drawing the rest from reference TRBV9 and TRBJ2-4, the complete variable domain is DSGVTQTPKHLITATGQRVTLRCSPRSGDLSVYWYQQSLDQGLQFLIQYYNGEERAKGNILERFSAQQFPDLHSELNLSSLELGDSALYFCASSRASDRGNIQYFGAGTRLSVL.

The J gene is TRBJ1-2, the V gene TRBV28, with TRBD1 matching over 7 bases. In germline, CDR1 is MDHEN, CDR2 SYDVKM. The length of the CDR3 is 15 residues. Germline trimming cut 6 bases from V and 4 bases from J; bases unmatched to any gene: 11. Written as DNA, the CDR3 is TGTGCCAGCAGCCTAATTACAGGGGTCGGCTATGGCTACACCTTC. It codes for CASSLITGVGYGYTF.

The chain joins TRBV7-2 to TRBJ2-1; 9 positions agree with TRBD2. CDR1 and CDR2 from the germline V gene are SGHTA and FQGNSA. The length of the CDR3 is 13 residues. With V trimmed by 8 bases and J by 5 bases, 4 bases remained unmatched. Here the CDR3 DNA reads TGTGCCAGCCAGGGACTAGCTAACAATGAGCAGTTCTTC. Amino acid sequence: CASQGLANNEQFF.

The chain joins TRBV7-3 to TRBJ2-3, with D tentatively TRBD2 (5 bases). Trimming removed 5 bases from V and 0 bases from J, with 9 bases in between. Germline values: CDR1 SGHTA, CDR2 FQGTGA. The CDR3 covers 14 residues. CDR3 sequence: CASSQGLSTDTQYF. The CDR3 nucleotides read TGTGCCAGCAGCCAAGGACTTAGCACAGATACGCAGTATTTT.

This clone was picked up one time. The chain employs TRBV6-1 and TRBJ2-1; 9 bases agree with TRBD2. The junction had 11 bases not matched to a gene; V was cut back by 4 bases and J by 7 bases. CDR3 length: 16 residues. Germline V gene lookup returns CDR1 MNHNS and CDR2 SASEGT. CDR3 residues: CASSVLGGRAGNEQFF. CDR3 sequence (DNA): TGTGCCAGCAGTGTTCTTGGCGGGAGGGCCGGGAATGAGCAGTTCTTC.

The chain joins TRBV27 to TRBJ1-4; 8 bases are a match to TRBD1. From germline, CDR1 is MNHEY and CDR2 SMNVEV (reference sequence). This CDR3 has 14 residues. Trimming took 6 bases from V and 6 from J; bases not matched to a gene: 6. The CDR3 here is CASSGQGDYEKLFF. The CDR3 DNA reads as TGTGCCAGCAGCGGACAGGGCGATTATGAAAAACTGTTTTTT.

The count of this clone is one. The rearrangement joins TRBV9 to TRBJ2-2, with TRBD2 matching over 13 bases. V was pared by 3 bases and J by 6 bases, with 8 bases of the junction left unmatched. In germline, CDR1 is SGDLS, CDR2 YYNGEE. The CDR3 has 17 amino acids. The CDR3 reads CASSAEGGTSGAGELFF. Written as DNA, the CDR3 is TGTGCCAGCAGCGCCGAAGGAGGGACTAGCGGGGCCGGGGAGCTGTTTTTT.

The CDR3 nucleotides are TGTGCCAGCAGCTCCATTTTCCGGGACAGGCAGGGCTACACCTTC. This sequence encodes CASSSIFRDRQGYTF. The V gene is TRBV7-9, the J gene TRBJ1-2; 8 bases align to TRBD1. Germline V gene data show CDR1 as SEHNR and CDR2 as FQNEAQ (reference sequence). The CDR3 contains 15 residues. J gave up 8 bases and V 4 bases, and 12 bases lay outside the gene matches.

The rearrangement links TRBV6-6 to TRBJ1-3, with D perhaps TRBD1 (5 bases). In germline, CDR1 is MNHNY, CDR2 SVGAGI (reference sequence). V was shortened by 5 bases and J by 7 bases, with 12 bases between the two germline ends. The CDR3 covers 13 residues. CDR3 loop: CASSETVGNTIYF. Here the CDR3 DNA reads TGTGCCAGCAGTGAGACAGTAGGGAACACCATATATTTT.

This rearrangement joins TRBV5-4 to TRBJ1-2; D might be TRBD1 (6 bases). There are 15 residues in the CDR3. Germline values: CDR1 SGHNT, CDR2 YYREEE (reference sequence). V was trimmed by 0 bases and J by 4 bases, leaving 13 bases between them. The CDR3: CASSLAGGGPYGYTF. The CDR3, as DNA: TGTGCCAGCAGCTTGGCGGGAGGGGGACCCTATGGCTACACCTTC.

Details on this clone: One end of the junction does not line up with germline, which may come from a read error. V usage is TRBV2 and J usage is TRBJ2-5; D is possibly TRBD2 (6 bases). Germline lookup yields CDR1 SNHLY and CDR2 FYNNEI. This CDR3 is built from 14 residues. CDR3 DNA: TGTGCCAGCAGTGTGTACGGGAGACAAGTGACCCAGTACTTC. It yields the protein CASSVYGRQVTQYF.

This rearrangement joins TRBV10-2 to TRBJ2-1, with TRBD2 matching 7 bases. The CDR3 consists of 15 residues. Trimming at V came to 6 bases and at J to 7 bases, leaving 12 bases not matched to a gene. CDR1 is WSHSY, CDR2 SAAADI, per germline. In DNA, the CDR3 is TGCGCCAGCAGGCCCGGGCTAGCGGAGCGGAATGAGCAGTTCTTC. Translated: CASRPGLAERNEQFF.

This clone turned up a few times. The chain combines TRBV2 with TRBJ1-6, with D possibly TRBD1 on 6 matching bases. The V end lost 7 bases, the J end lost 10 bases, and 17 bases lay between the germline ends. This CDR3 has 14 amino acids. Germline assignment: CDR1 SNHLY and CDR2 FYNNEI. This CDR3 is CASTPYREGSPLHF. CDR3 nucleotide sequence: TGTGCCAGCACCCCCTACAGGGAAGGATCACCCCTCCACTTT.

The V gene is TRBV29-1, the J gene TRBJ2-1, with TRBD2 matching over 8 bases. With V trimmed by 7 bases and J by 7 bases, 12 bases remained unmatched. Germline loops: CDR1 SQVTM, CDR2 ANQGSEA. The CDR3 runs to 14 residues. CDR3 protein: CSGASGSLSNEQFF. CDR3 coding DNA: TGCAGCGGGGCGAGCGGGAGTTTGTCAAATGAGCAGTTCTTC.

The rearrangement uses TRBV6-1 and TRBJ1-5; D might be TRBD1 (5 bases). With 4 bases removed from V and 9 bases from J, the gap between germline ends came to 19 bases. Germline V lookup: CDR1 MNHNS, CDR2 SASEGT. This CDR3 has 15 residues. The CDR3 region is CASSALGRGRAPQHF. The CDR3, as DNA: TGTGCCAGCAGTGCTTTAGGGAGGGGTCGAGCGCCCCAGCATTTT.

The rearrangement uses TRBV13 and TRBJ2-1; 7 bases are shared with TRBD1. V lost 5 bases, J lost 4 bases, and 5 bases stayed unmatched. The CDR3 length is 14 residues. CDR1 and CDR2 (germline): PRHDT, FYEKMQ (reference sequence). The CDR3 sequence is CASSPGTAYNEQFF. For the CDR3, the DNA is TGTGCCAGCAGCCCGGGGACAGCTTACAATGAGCAGTTCTTC.

This clone has more than one count but fewer than ten. As DNA, the CDR3 is TGTGCCAGTTCACAAATTTGGGAGACGGGTGGCTACACCTTC. Translation: CASSQIWETGGYTF. The gene calls are TRBV7-2 and TRBJ1-2, with unresolved D. The CDR3 sequence is 14 residues long. V was trimmed by 9 bases and J by 7 bases, leaving 21 bases between them. Germline assignment: CDR1 SGHTA and CDR2 FQGNSA.

The V and J genes are TRBV4-1 and TRBJ2-3; the match to TRBD1 covers 8 bases. Looked up from germline, CDR1 is MGHRA and CDR2 is YSYEKL. This CDR3 contains 16 residues. The ends lost 5 bases at V and 6 bases at J; junction bases unmatched: 13. CDR3 residues: CASSGRRTGSTDTQYF. The CDR3, as DNA: TGCGCCAGCAGCGGCCGCAGGACAGGGTCTACGGATACGCAGTATTTT.

This clone was counted a single time. The chain recombines TRBV7-2 with TRBJ2-1; TRBD2 matches 8 bases. Per the germline V gene, CDR1 is SGHTA and CDR2 is FQGNSA. Trimming at V came to 5 bases and at J to 8 bases, leaving 14 bases not matched to a gene. The CDR3 totals 16 residues. In DNA, the CDR3 is TGTGCCAGCAGCGGACTAGCCCGAGGATCTGGGGATGAGCAGTTCTTC. Translating gives CASSGLARGSGDEQFF.